Following are 32 T cell receptor beta chains from one sample sequenced in a study of T cell clones after liver transplantation. Some clones are missing from TCRdb's copy, which holds only in-frame ones; the method was immunoSEQ multiplex PCR. The sample yields 15,000 to 20,000 clones, 80% seen once. Here the sequenced sample was CD8+ T cells from blood, taken 48 to 50 months after liver transplant. The receptors stem from a human patient who received a liver transplant. Some of the T cells may derive from the graft donor.

This chain connects TRBV6-5 to TRBJ1-5; D is perhaps TRBD1 (5 bases). Trimming took off 2 bases at V and 6 bases at J, with 11 bases between the two ends. The CDR3 contains 14 residues. In germline, CDR1 is MNHEY, CDR2 SVGAGI. CDR3 nucleotide sequence: TGTGCCAGCAGTTACGTCGCAGGGACTCAGCCCCAGCATTTT. Translation gives CASSYVAGTQPQHF.

The chain joins TRBV27 to TRBJ1-1; maybe TRBD1 (5 bases). Per the germline V gene, CDR1 is MNHEY and CDR2 is SMNVEV (reference sequence). The ends were cut back, 6 bases at V and 4 bases at J, with 15 bases in the middle. CDR3 length equals 14 residues. CDR3 bases: TGTGCCAGCAGATTAGGCTTTGGGGGCACTGAAGCTTTCTTT. This gives the protein CASRLGFGGTEAFF.

This clone was counted only a few times. This sample also contains other DNA sequences that code for the same CDR3. This chain links TRBV14 with TRBJ1-1; perhaps TRBD1 as D (6 bases). Germline V gene data show CDR1 as SGHDN and CDR2 as FVKESK. Trimming pared 1 base from V and 8 bases from J, leaving 8 bases between. This CDR3 has 12 residues. CDR3 coding DNA: TGTGCCAGCAGCCAAGGCAGGGGAGAAGCTTTCTTT. Protein product: CASSQGRGEAFF. Complete variable domain (other parts from reference TRBV14 and TRBJ1-1): EAGVTQFPSHSVIEKGQTVTLRCDPISGHDNLYWYRRVMGKEIKFLLHFVKESKQDESGMPNNRFLAERTGGTYSTLKVQPAELEDSGVYFCASSQGRGEAFFGQGTRLTVV.

The chain employs TRBV5-4 and TRBJ2-5; 7 nucleotides align to TRBD1. V shed 4 bases and J 12 bases; nucleotides not matched to a gene: 9. This CDR3 spans 12 amino acids. The germline CDR1 and CDR2 sequences are SGHNT and YYREEE (reference sequence). In DNA form, the CDR3 reads TGTGCCAGCAGCATACAGGGGATGGGGGAGTACTTC. The encoded protein is CASSIQGMGEYF.

The chain joins TRBV7-9 to TRBJ1-1, with D unresolved. Germline CDR1 SEHNR, CDR2 FQNEAQ (reference sequence). Between the trimmed V and J ends, which lost 4 bases and 0 bases, there was a span of 12 bases. This CDR3 contains 15 residues. The CDR3 region has the DNA TGTGCCAGCAGCTCCGCCGCTAAAATGAACACTGAAGCTTTCTTT. This codes for CASSSAAKMNTEAFF.

V and J are TRBV9 and TRBJ2-3; the D call may be TRBD1 or TRBD2 (5 bases each). The V end lost 4 bases, the J end lost 3 bases, and 18 bases lay between the germline ends. The CDR3 spans 16 residues. In germline, CDR1 is SGDLS, CDR2 YYNGEE. CDR3 sequence reads: CASSTPLVGETDTQYF. The DNA of the CDR3 is TGTGCCAGCAGCACCCCCCTCGTGGGGGAAACAGATACGCAGTATTTT.

The V call is TRBV5-1, the J call TRBJ1-1; D call uncertain. V gave up 5 bases and J gave up 0 bases, with 5 bases separating them. Germline V gene lookup returns CDR1 SGHRS and CDR2 YFSETQ. CDR3 length: 12 amino acids. The CDR3 coding sequence is TGCGCCAGCAGATCGGTGAACACTGAAGCTTTCTTT. This encodes CASRSVNTEAFF.

The gene calls are TRBV4-1 and TRBJ1-4; 7 bases are shared with TRBD1. The CDR3 contains 15 residues. Germline V gene sequence: CDR1 MGHRA, CDR2 YSYEKL. J was trimmed by 5 bases and V by 2 bases; bases with no gene match: 5. For the CDR3, the DNA is TGCGCCAGCAGCCAACCGGGACAGCTAAATGAAAAACTGTTTTTT. It specifies CASSQPGQLNEKLFF.

V usage is TRBV5-4 and J usage is TRBJ2-7; 7 nucleotides align to TRBD1. CDR1 SGHNT and CDR2 YYREEE come from the germline V gene (reference sequence). The V and J ends lost 4 bases and 3 bases, in that order; junction bases with no gene match: 10. The CDR3 sequence is 15 residues long. The CDR3 nucleotides are TGTGCCAGCAGCACTGACAGGGTGACGATCTACGAGCAGTACTTC. It is translated as CASSTDRVTIYEQYF.

This chain joins TRBV7-9 and TRBJ1-2; 7 positions match TRBD1. Germline CDR1 and CDR2: SEHNR and FQNEAQ (reference sequence). The ends lost 5 bases at V and 4 bases at J; junction bases unmatched: 13. CDR3 size: 16 residues. The CDR3 nucleotides are TGTGCCAGCAGCCTTTCCGGGACAGTCACGACCTATGGCTACACCTTC. This translates into CASSLSGTVTTYGYTF.

The rearrangement joins TRBV21-1 to TRBJ1-3. TRBV21-1 is a known pseudogene. CDR3 size: 10 residues. Written as DNA, the CDR3 is TGTCCGGGGGAAGGGGACACCATATATTTT. It specifies CPGEGDTIYF.

This chain connects TRBV7-2 to TRBJ2-1; TRBD2 agrees at 10 bases. Trimming at V came to 4 bases and at J to 6 bases, leaving 3 bases not matched to a gene. The CDR3 sequence is 14 residues long. In germline, CDR1 is SGHTA, CDR2 FQGNSA. The CDR3: CASSSASGGNEQFF. DNA for the CDR3: TGTGCCAGCAGCTCCGCTAGCGGGGGCAATGAGCAGTTCTTC.

J is TRBJ2-2 and V is TRBV29-1; TRBD2 agrees at 8 bases. The CDR3 runs to 14 residues. CDR1 SQVTM and CDR2 ANQGSEA come from the germline V gene. Trimming at V came to 5 bases and at J to 4 bases, leaving 6 bases not matched to a gene. The CDR3 DNA sequence: TGCAGCGTTAGTCGGGAGGGTGGCACCGGGGAGCTGTTTTTT. Protein sequence: CSVSREGGTGELFF.

The chain recombines TRBV15 with TRBJ1-5, with a tentative D call TRBD1 (5 bases). Germline values: CDR1 LNHNV, CDR2 YYDKDF (reference sequence). This CDR3 is built from 15 residues. The V and J ends lost 1 base and 2 bases respectively, with 9 bases between them. The CDR3 loop reads CATSRAGFGNQPQHF. Here the CDR3 DNA reads TGTGCCACCAGCAGAGCAGGGTTCGGCAATCAGCCCCAGCATTTT.

The sample holds a few counts of this clone. The chain recombines TRBV7-2 with TRBJ2-7; possibly TRBD1 or TRBD2 for D (5 bases each). Trimming removed 3 bases from V and 7 bases from J, with 13 bases in between. This CDR3 spans 13 amino acids. Germline CDR1 and CDR2: SGHTA and FQGNSA. The CDR3 here is CASSLGPQWEQYF. The CDR3 DNA sequence: TGTGCCAGCAGCTTGGGACCTCAGTGGGAGCAGTACTTC. The full variable domain, completed using reference TRBV7-2 and TRBJ2-7, is GAGVSQSPSNKVTEKGKDVELRCDPISGHTALYWYRQSLGQGLEFLIYFQGNSAPDKSGLPSDRFSAERTGGSVSTLTIQRTQQEDSAVYLCASSLGPQWEQYFGPGTRLTVT.

The chain is built from TRBV5-1 and TRBJ2-7; 7 nucleotides align to TRBD1. The junction had 7 bases not matched to a gene; V was cut back by 4 bases and J by 6 bases. In germline, CDR1 is SGHRS, CDR2 YFSETQ. The CDR3 is made up of 13 amino acids. CDR3 sequence reads: CASSPFDRAEQYF. Written as DNA, the CDR3 is TGCGCCAGCAGCCCCTTTGACAGGGCCGAGCAGTACTTC.

The sample holds a few counts of this clone. The J gene is TRBJ1-1, the V gene TRBV9; D gene ambiguous. This CDR3 has 13 residues. Trimming removed 3 bases from V and 8 bases from J, with 14 bases in between. CDR1 is SGDLS, CDR2 YYNGEE, per germline. The DNA of the CDR3 is TGTGCCAGCAGCGAGACTAGTTCGGCCGAAGCTTTCTTT. It is translated as CASSETSSAEAFF.

There are a few counts of this clone. The chain recombines TRBV9 with TRBJ2-3, with D maybe TRBD1 (6 bases). CDR3 length: 16 amino acids. The V end lost 0 bases, the J end lost 4 bases, and 15 bases lay between the germline ends. CDR1 and CDR2 (germline): SGDLS, YYNGEE. The CDR3 loop reads CASSVGLQGNADTQYF. The CDR3 coding sequence is TGTGCCAGCAGCGTAGGGTTGCAGGGGAACGCAGATACGCAGTATTTT. Filled out from reference TRBV9 and TRBJ2-3, the complete variable domain reads DSGVTQTPKHLITATGQRVTLRCSPRSGDLSVYWYQQSLDQGLQFLIQYYNGEERAKGNILERFSAQQFPDLHSELNLSSLELGDSALYFCASSVGLQGNADTQYFGPGTRLTVL.

The chain uses TRBV16 and TRBJ1-4; D unclear. V lost 0 bases to trimming and J lost 8 bases, with 4 bases between them. The CDR3 is 12 amino acids. Germline V gene data show CDR1 as KGHSY and CDR2 as FQNENV. In DNA form, the CDR3 reads TGTGCCAGCAGCCAATCGGGCGAAAAACTGTTTTTT. It encodes CASSQSGEKLFF.

The genes are TRBV4-1 and TRBJ2-1; 12 bases match TRBD2. Unmatched junction bases numbered 5, after V lost 0 bases and J lost 8 bases. The germline CDR1 and CDR2 sequences are MGHRA and YSYEKL. This CDR3 has 16 residues. DNA of the CDR3: TGCGCCAGCAGCCAAGATACGACTAGCGGGGGTTATGAGCAGTTCTTC. It translates to CASSQDTTSGGYEQFF.

The V gene is TRBV6-5, the J gene TRBJ2-2; D call uncertain. V was cut by 2 bases and J by 2 bases, with 6 bases left in between. Germline V CDR1 and CDR2: MNHEY, SVGAGI. CDR3 length equals 14 residues. The CDR3 DNA reads TGTGCCAGCAGTTACGAGGCCAACACCGGGGAGCTGTTTTTT. This codes for CASSYEANTGELFF.

This chain links TRBV19 with TRBJ2-7; TRBD2 might be the D (6 bases). The ends were cut back, 3 bases at V and 1 base at J, with 16 bases in the middle. Germline V gene lookup returns CDR1 LNHDA and CDR2 SQIVND (reference sequence). The CDR3 has 16 residues. This chain's CDR3 is CASSIEGEARSYEQYF. CDR3 nucleotide sequence: TGTGCCAGTAGTATTGAAGGGGAGGCGCGGTCCTACGAGCAGTACTTC. The full variable domain, with the rest looked up from reference TRBV19 and TRBJ2-7, is DGGITQSPKYLFRKEGQNVTLSCEQNLNHDAMYWYRQDPGQGLRLIYYSQIVNDFQKGDIAEGYSVSREKKESFPLTVTSAQKNPTAFYLCASSIEGEARSYEQYFGPGTRLTVT.

The chain combines TRBV4-3 with TRBJ2-1, with D maybe TRBD1 (5 bases). V lost 0 bases to trimming and J lost 8 bases, with 17 bases between them. The germline gives CDR1 LGHNA, CDR2 YSLEER. CDR3 length: 16 amino acids. CDR3 protein: CASSQDPIGVVDEQFF. The CDR3 region has the DNA TGCGCCAGCAGCCAAGACCCCATAGGGGTGGTCGATGAGCAGTTCTTC.

This chain links TRBV7-3 with TRBJ2-7, with 10 bases fitting TRBD1. Germline assignment: CDR1 SGHTA and CDR2 FQGTGA. The CDR3 is 15 amino acids. V shed 5 bases and J 5 bases; nucleotides not matched to a gene: 9. CDR3 amino acids: CASSNTGQGSHEQYF. CDR3 DNA sequence: TGTGCCAGCAGCAATACGGGACAGGGGTCTCACGAGCAGTACTTC.

The chain couples TRBV7-9 to TRBJ2-7; a possible D gene is TRBD1 (5 bases). The length of the CDR3 is 14 residues. Germline lookup yields CDR1 SEHNR and CDR2 FQNEAQ (reference sequence). Trimming stripped 11 bases from V and 4 bases from J, with 21 bases between. The CDR3 DNA reads as TGTGCCGAAGTTGCAGGGTTCGACTCGTACGAGCAGTACTTC. Encoded protein: CAEVAGFDSYEQYF. The variable domain in full, with the rest retrieved from reference TRBV7-9 and TRBJ2-7, is DTGVSQNPRHKITKRGQNVTFRCDPISEHNRLYWYRQTLGQGPEFLTYFQNEAQLEKSRLLSDRFSAERPKGSFSTLEIQRTEQGDSAMYLCAEVAGFDSYEQYFGPGTRLTVT.

This chain connects TRBV4-2 to TRBJ2-1; TRBD2 matches 7 bases. Trimming removed 0 bases from V and 4 bases from J; junction bases left unmatched: 3. CDR1 is LGHNA and CDR2 is YNFKEQ in the germline V gene. The CDR3 loop spans 15 amino acids. The CDR3 DNA follows: TGTGCCAGCAGCCAAGATCGGGGGGAATACAATGAGCAGTTCTTC. It translates to CASSQDRGEYNEQFF.

The chain uses TRBV7-3 and TRBJ2-3, with 11 bases identical to TRBD2. The CDR3 has 15 residues. The germline V gene has CDR1 SGHTA and CDR2 FQGTGA. The ends lost 2 bases at V and 5 bases at J; junction bases unmatched: 3. The CDR3 sequence: CASSLGTSGLDTQYF. For the CDR3, the DNA is TGTGCCAGCAGCTTAGGGACTAGCGGATTAGATACGCAGTATTTT. The full variable domain, in which reference TRBV7-3 and TRBJ2-3 provide the parts outside the CDR3, is GAGVSQTPSNKVTEKGKYVELRCDPISGHTALYWYRQSLGQGPEFLIYFQGTGAADDSGLPNDRFFAVRPEGSVSTLKIQRTERGDSAVYLCASSLGTSGLDTQYFGPGTRLTVL.

The chain recombines TRBV9 with TRBJ2-3; 10 nucleotides align to TRBD2. Losses at the gene ends were 7 bases for V and 5 bases for J; bases not matched to a gene: 7. The CDR3 runs 14 residues. In germline, CDR1 is SGDLS, CDR2 YYNGEE. The CDR3 here is CASGLAGGRDTQYF. The CDR3 DNA reads as TGTGCCAGCGGCTTAGCGGGAGGACGAGATACGCAGTATTTT. The variable domain in full, with the rest retrieved from reference TRBV9 and TRBJ2-3, is DSGVTQTPKHLITATGQRVTLRCSPRSGDLSVYWYQQSLDQGLQFLIQYYNGEERAKGNILERFSAQQFPDLHSELNLSSLELGDSALYFCASGLAGGRDTQYFGPGTRLTVL.

The gene calls are TRBV9 and TRBJ1-1; 8 bases are a match to TRBD1. The V gene's germline CDR1 is SGDLS and CDR2 YYNGEE. The trim removed 2 bases at V and 3 bases at J, leaving 3 bases unmatched. The length of the CDR3 is 14 residues. CDR3 amino acids: CASSVVQGDTEAFF. The CDR3 DNA is TGTGCCAGCAGCGTTGTACAGGGGGACACTGAAGCTTTCTTT.

This rearrangement joins TRBV11-2 to TRBJ2-7, with no clear D. Looked up from germline, CDR1 is SGHAT and CDR2 is FQNNGV. Trimming cost V 3 bases and J 5 bases, with 5 bases left between them. CDR3 length equals 11 residues. The CDR3 DNA reads as TGTGCCAGCAGCTTGTCCCACGAGCAGTACTTC. It encodes CASSLSHEQYF. The variable domain in full, with the rest retrieved from reference TRBV11-2 and TRBJ2-7, is EAGVAQSPRYKIIEKRQSVAFWCNPISGHATLYWYQQILGQGPKLLIQFQNNGVVDDSQLPKDRFSAERLKGVDSTLKIQPAKLEDSAVYLCASSLSHEQYFGPGTRLTVT.

The V call is TRBV6-6, the J call TRBJ2-7, with 8 bases aligning to TRBD2. The CDR3 length is 16 residues. Germline CDR1 and CDR2: MNHNY and SVGAGI (reference sequence). Trimming took 7 bases from V and 4 from J; bases not matched to a gene: 15. The CDR3 spells CASKLAATTLSYEQYF. CDR3 coding DNA: TGTGCCAGCAAACTAGCGGCCACTACTTTGTCGTACGAGCAGTACTTC.

The J gene is TRBJ1-1, the V gene TRBV6-6; the D is unclear. CDR1 is MNHNY and CDR2 is SVGAGI in the germline V gene (reference sequence). The germline V and J ends were trimmed by 1 base and 0 bases, with 6 bases remaining between them. CDR3 size: 14 residues. This CDR3 is CASSYFGVNTEAFF. CDR3 bases: TGTGCCAGCAGTTACTTTGGGGTGAACACTGAAGCTTTCTTT.